The source of this T cell receptor beta chain is a study of beta chain features in type 1 diabetes. General study findings and limits: TCRB CDR3s from Type 1 diabetes patients were moderately but significantly shorter in all four CD4+ subsets. Sequencing used cDNA, and cells with high TCR expression could therefore be over-represented.

With respect to this clone: Antigen: not known.

CDR3 size: 15 residues. Germline V gives CDR1 SGHAT, CDR2 FQNNGV. Trimming shortened V by 3 bases and J by 0 bases, and 11 bases separated the two germline ends. Sequenced material consisted of expressed TCRB transcripts (all of the isolated RNA was reverse transcribed). Samples of naive, central memory and regulatory T cells yielded a mean of about 3.5 million reads. TCRdb's table, derived via immunoSEQ multiplex PCR, lists solely in-frame clones and lacks some. The table has tens of thousands of clones, around 50% seen once. The clonotype comes from a woman in her late teens or twenties in good health. The chain uses TRBV11-2 and TRBJ1-1, with D tentatively TRBD1 (5 bases). The specimen sequenced was Tregs from blood. CDR3 in DNA: TGTGCCAGCAGCTTCCAGACAGCCATGAACACTGAAGCTTTCTTT. It yields the protein CASSFQTAMNTEAFF.